A selection of T cell receptor beta chains follows, all from one sample in a study of shared clonotypes between healthy human individuals. TCRdb's table, derived via immunoSEQ multiplex PCR, lists solely in-frame clones and lacks some. The repertoire holds over 2 million clones, approximately 94% seen once, with more than 0.95% in the top ten. Sequencing used naive CD8+ T cells sorted from blood. The source of these receptors is a man aged 18 to 35 in good health. Both conserved end residues are part of each CDR3. The order of the fields is D gene, V gene, clone size, J gene, CDR3 protein, CDR3 DNA. A D gene is named only where the DNA matches it firmly. The listing skips clone size in some rows; elsewhere it reads once, few, many or a size class.

D: TRBD1
V: TRBV28
size: -
J: TRBJ1-6
CDR3: CASSPGQGNSPLHF
DNA: TGTGCCAGCAGCCCCGGACAGGGGAATTCACCCCTCCACTTT

D: -
V: TRBV2
size: -
J: TRBJ1-2
CDR3: CASVIPQGRHYGYTF
DNA: TGTGCCAGCGTCATCCCCCAAGGACGACACTATGGCTACACCTTC

D: -
V: TRBV5-8
size: once
J: TRBJ2-2
CDR3: CASSFRGANTGELFF
DNA: TGTGCCAGCAGCTTCCGGGGCGCGAACACCGGGGAGCTGTTTTTT

D: TRBD2
V: TRBV18
size: -
J: TRBJ2-3
CDR3: CASSPRETSTDTQYF
DNA: TGTGCCAGCTCACCGCGGGAGACTAGCACAGATACGCAGTATTTT

D: -
V: TRBV6-5
size: -
J: TRBJ2-5
CDR3: CASSYSIGGGAQYF
DNA: TGTGCCAGCAGTTACTCGATTGGCGGAGGGGCCCAGTACTTC

D: -
V: TRBV27
size: -
J: TRBJ1-2
CDR3: CASSLSPSSHYGYTF
DNA: TGTGCCAGCAGTTTATCCCCATCCTCCCACTATGGCTACACCTTC

D: -
V: TRBV6-6
size: once
J: TRBJ2-7
CDR3: CASSLEGGRGPYEQYF
DNA: TGTGCCAGCAGTTTAGAGGGGGGCCGCGGGCCCTACGAGCAGTACTTC

D: -
V: TRBV25-1
size: -
J: TRBJ2-2
CDR3: CASSVGEMAGELFF
DNA: TGTGCCAGCAGTGTCGGGGAAATGGCCGGGGAGCTGTTTTTT

D: TRBD1
V: TRBV29-1
size: -
J: TRBJ2-7
CDR3: CSVTLFDRDPYEQYF
DNA: TGCAGCGTTACACTATTTGACAGGGACCCCTACGAGCAGTACTTC

D: TRBD2
V: TRBV7-9
size: -
J: TRBJ2-7
CDR3: CASSAWTSGREEQYF
DNA: TGTGCCAGCAGCGCCTGGACTAGCGGGAGGGAGGAGCAGTACTTC

D: -
V: TRBV10-2
size: -
J: TRBJ2-1
CDR3: CASSESNEQFF
DNA: TGCGCCAGCAGTGAGTCGAATGAGCAGTTCTTC

D: TRBD2
V: TRBV7-9
size: -
J: TRBJ2-3
CDR3: CASSAGLVGDTQYF
DNA: TGTGCCAGCAGCGCGGGACTAGTCGGGGATACGCAGTATTTT

D: TRBD2
V: TRBV7-9
size: -
J: TRBJ2-7
CDR3: CASSVAGTGEQYF
DNA: TGTGCCAGCAGTGTAGCGGGGACCGGGGAGCAGTACTTC

D: TRBD1
V: TRBV11-2
size: -
J: TRBJ1-3
CDR3: CASSLDLTGAGVGNTIYF
DNA: TGTGCCAGCAGCTTAGACTTAACAGGGGCAGGGGTCGGAAACACCATATATTTT

D: -
V: TRBV6-6
size: -
J: TRBJ1-1
CDR3: CASSYSTGEAFF
DNA: TGTGCCAGCAGTTACTCGACAGGTGAAGCTTTCTTT

D: -
V: TRBV10-3
size: -
J: TRBJ2-6
CDR3: CAISVGGVGDIAGANVLTF
DNA: TGTGCCATCAGTGTAGGTGGTGTGGGTGATATAGCTGGGGCCAACGTCCTGACTTTC

D: -
V: TRBV6-5
size: -
J: TRBJ1-1
CDR3: CASSYSAGGATEAFF
DNA: TGTGCCAGCAGTTACTCGGCAGGCGGGGCCACTGAAGCTTTCTTT

D: TRBD1
V: TRBV5-1
size: -
J: TRBJ2-7
CDR3: CASSLLSGQAYEQYF
DNA: TGCGCCAGCAGCTTGTTATCCGGACAGGCCTACGAGCAGTACTTC

D: -
V: TRBV5-1
size: -
J: TRBJ2-7
CDR3: CASSLGPDRPPYEQYF
DNA: TGCGCCAGCAGCTTGGGGCCCGACAGGCCACCCTACGAGCAGTACTTC

D: TRBD2
V: TRBV27
size: -
J: TRBJ2-3
CDR3: CASRAGTSGVTDTQYF
DNA: TGTGCCAGCAGGGCTGGGACTAGCGGGGTCACAGATACGCAGTATTTT

D: -
V: TRBV5-4
size: -
J: TRBJ2-1
CDR3: CASSFLGGYNEQFF
DNA: TGTGCCAGCAGCTTTCTGGGGGGATACAATGAGCAGTTCTTC

D: TRBD2
V: TRBV10-3
size: -
J: TRBJ2-3
CDR3: CAISDSARGATDTQYF
DNA: TGTGCCATCAGTGATTCCGCGCGGGGGGCCACAGATACGCAGTATTTT

D: TRBD1
V: TRBV4-3
size: -
J: TRBJ2-7
CDR3: CASSQDRDRGYEQYF
DNA: TGCGCCAGCAGCCAGGACCGGGACAGGGGTTACGAGCAGTACTTC

D: -
V: TRBV4-2
size: few
J: TRBJ2-7
CDR3: CASSQEGYEQYF
DNA: TGTGCCAGCAGCCAAGAGGGGTACGAGCAGTACTTC

D: -
V: TRBV30
size: -
J: TRBJ2-7
CDR3: CAWYPLEGHSYEQYF
DNA: TGTGCCTGGTACCCACTAGAAGGGCACTCCTACGAGCAGTACTTC